Listed below are T cell receptor beta chains from one sample, sequenced in a study of blood T cells in healthy people across ages. TCRdb reanalysed the 5' RACE reads using MiXCR and keeps one entry per CDR3 protein. The sample shows roughly 900,000 distinct CDR3 sequences, 48% of them seen only once. What was sequenced was blood. These receptors all stem from a man younger than 45 in good health. Each CDR3 is given with its conserved first and last residue. D genes are given only for firm matches. Rows may omit the clone size; those that give it use once, few, many or a size class.

v_call: TRBV5-8; j_call: TRBJ2-7; d_call: TRBD1; clone_size: NA; cdr3_nt: TGTGCCAGCAGCTTGGGTTCGGGACAGGGTTTCTTTGGGGAGCAGTACTTC; cdr3_aa: CASSLGSGQGFFGEQYF
v_call: TRBV5-1; j_call: TRBJ2-3; d_call: NA; clone_size: few; cdr3_nt: TGCGCCAGCAGCTTGATGTGGACGCAGTATTTT; cdr3_aa: CASSLMWTQYF
v_call: TRBV10-3; j_call: TRBJ2-1; d_call: NA; clone_size: NA; cdr3_nt: TGTGCCATCAGTGGATCAGGGTTCAGCTCCTACAATGAGCAGTTCTTC; cdr3_aa: CAISGSGFSSYNEQFF
v_call: TRBV9; j_call: TRBJ2-1; d_call: TRBD2; clone_size: few; cdr3_nt: TGTGCCAGCAGCGTATGGGGACTAGCCGTCGCGGAGCAGTTCTTC; cdr3_aa: CASSVWGLAVAEQFF
v_call: TRBV6-5; j_call: TRBJ2-6; d_call: NA; clone_size: NA; cdr3_nt: TGTGCCAGCAGTTACGAGGGATCTGGGGCCAACGTCCTGACTTTC; cdr3_aa: CASSYEGSGANVLTF
v_call: TRBV21-1; j_call: TRBJ2-3; d_call: NA; clone_size: NA; cdr3_nt: TGTGCCAGCAGCAACCCCTATTGCACAGATACGCAGTATTTT; cdr3_aa: CASSNPYCTDTQYF
v_call: TRBV7-9; j_call: TRBJ2-3; d_call: NA; clone_size: many; cdr3_nt: TGTGCCAGCAGCTTCCGCCAAGGGCACACAGATACGCAGTATTTT; cdr3_aa: CASSFRQGHTDTQYF
v_call: TRBV11-3; j_call: TRBJ1-1; d_call: TRBD1; clone_size: once; cdr3_nt: TGTGCCAGCGGGAGGGGGACAGCTAACACTGAAGCTTTCTTT; cdr3_aa: CASGRGTANTEAFF
v_call: TRBV6-1; j_call: TRBJ1-5; d_call: NA; clone_size: NA; cdr3_nt: TGTGCCGGCAGTGTCAGAGCAGATAGCAATCAGCCCCAGCATTTT; cdr3_aa: CAGSVRADSNQPQHF
v_call: TRBV11-2; j_call: TRBJ2-7; d_call: TRBD2; clone_size: once; cdr3_nt: TGTGCCAGCAGCTTAGGAGGACTAGACGGGATCGAGCAGTACTTC; cdr3_aa: CASSLGGLDGIEQYF
v_call: TRBV11-2; j_call: TRBJ2-1; d_call: NA; clone_size: few; cdr3_nt: TGTGCCAGCAGCTTAGATCTGTTGAGCTTTGGGGGTAGTCACAATGAGCAGTTCTTC; cdr3_aa: CASSLDLLSFGGSHNEQFF
v_call: TRBV3-1; j_call: TRBJ2-5; d_call: NA; clone_size: NA; cdr3_nt: TGTGCCAGCAGCCAAGAAGGGACACCGATAAGGACCCAGTACTTC; cdr3_aa: CASSQEGTPIRTQYF
v_call: TRBV6-1; j_call: TRBJ2-7; d_call: TRBD2; clone_size: few; cdr3_nt: TGTGCCAGCAGCCCTCTCGCTATGACTAGCGGGGCCTCCTACGAGCAGTACTTC; cdr3_aa: CASSPLAMTSGASYEQYF
v_call: TRBV5-1; j_call: TRBJ2-7; d_call: TRBD1; clone_size: NA; cdr3_nt: TGCGCCAGCAGCCTGCTAACGGGACAGGGTTACGAGCAGTACTTC; cdr3_aa: CASSLLTGQGYEQYF
v_call: TRBV28; j_call: TRBJ1-2; d_call: NA; clone_size: NA; cdr3_nt: TGTGCCAGCAGTGTGGCGGGGGGCATGGGCTATGGCTACACCTTC; cdr3_aa: CASSVAGGMGYGYTF
v_call: TRBV6-5; j_call: TRBJ1-2; d_call: TRBD1; clone_size: few; cdr3_nt: TGTGCCAGCAGCACAACACAGGGGGCCAGGAACTATGGCTACACCTTC; cdr3_aa: CASSTTQGARNYGYTF
v_call: TRBV6-5; j_call: TRBJ1-4; d_call: NA; clone_size: few; cdr3_nt: TGTGCCAGCAGAAGGGGGGTATTTAATGAAAAACTGTTTTTT; cdr3_aa: CASRRGVFNEKLFF
v_call: TRBV2; j_call: TRBJ2-1; d_call: NA; clone_size: NA; cdr3_nt: TGTGCCAGCAGTGAACGTGGGGATTTCTCCTACAATGAGCAGTTCTTC; cdr3_aa: CASSERGDFSYNEQFF
v_call: TRBV27; j_call: TRBJ2-7; d_call: TRBD1; clone_size: NA; cdr3_nt: TGTGCCAGCAGTCTTCCGGCAGGGGGCAACGAGCAGTACTTC; cdr3_aa: CASSLPAGGNEQYF
v_call: TRBV27; j_call: TRBJ1-1; d_call: NA; clone_size: NA; cdr3_nt: TGTGCCAGCAGCGGTTCAGGGATTGGGACTGAAGCTTTCTTT; cdr3_aa: CASSGSGIGTEAFF
v_call: TRBV7-3; j_call: TRBJ2-7; d_call: TRBD2; clone_size: NA; cdr3_nt: TGTGCCAGCAGCTTGAGCGGGAGGACACCCTCCTACGAGCAGTACTTC; cdr3_aa: CASSLSGRTPSYEQYF
v_call: TRBV27; j_call: TRBJ1-2; d_call: NA; clone_size: few; cdr3_nt: TGTGCCAGCAGTTTATCCACACGCGGCTATGGCTACACCTTC; cdr3_aa: CASSLSTRGYGYTF
v_call: TRBV11-2; j_call: TRBJ1-1; d_call: NA; clone_size: NA; cdr3_nt: TGTGCCAGCAGCTTAGTCCGGCAGAACACTGAAGCTTTCTTT; cdr3_aa: CASSLVRQNTEAFF
v_call: TRBV5-1; j_call: TRBJ1-1; d_call: NA; clone_size: NA; cdr3_nt: TGCGCCAGCAGCTTTATCTGGCACCCCACTGAAGCTTTCTTT; cdr3_aa: CASSFIWHPTEAFF
v_call: TRBV6-1; j_call: TRBJ1-2; d_call: NA; clone_size: NA; cdr3_nt: TGTGCCAGTTCCGACGACAGACTGGCTAACTATGGCTACACCTTC; cdr3_aa: CASSDDRLANYGYTF
v_call: TRBV5-1; j_call: TRBJ1-5; d_call: TRBD1; clone_size: NA; cdr3_nt: TGCGCCAGCAGCTTGGGACAGGGCAATAGCAATCAGCCCCAGCATTTT; cdr3_aa: CASSLGQGNSNQPQHF
v_call: TRBV13; j_call: TRBJ1-4; d_call: NA; clone_size: NA; cdr3_nt: TGTGCCAGCAGCTTAAACAGCCAAGCAACTAATGAAAAACTGTTTTTT; cdr3_aa: CASSLNSQATNEKLFF
v_call: TRBV7-2; j_call: TRBJ2-7; d_call: TRBD1; clone_size: NA; cdr3_nt: TGTGCCAGCAGCTTCGGACAGGGGGTGATGTACGAGCAGTACTTC; cdr3_aa: CASSFGQGVMYEQYF
v_call: TRBV7-6; j_call: TRBJ2-1; d_call: TRBD2; clone_size: NA; cdr3_nt: TGTGCCAGCAGCTTATCAGGACTAGCGGGGGTACTCAATGAGCAGTTCTTC; cdr3_aa: CASSLSGLAGVLNEQFF
v_call: TRBV4-1; j_call: TRBJ2-7; d_call: TRBD2; clone_size: NA; cdr3_nt: TGCGCCAGCAGCCAAGGGTTTCTAGCGGGGGGGCCGTCCGAGCAGTACTTC; cdr3_aa: CASSQGFLAGGPSEQYF
v_call: TRBV29-1; j_call: TRBJ2-5; d_call: TRBD2; clone_size: few; cdr3_nt: TGCAGCGTTGAGGGGGACGGTTCGCGGGAGCAGTACTTC; cdr3_aa: CSVEGDGSREQYF
v_call: TRBV12-3/TRBV12-4; j_call: TRBJ1-4; d_call: NA; clone_size: few; cdr3_nt: TGTGCCAGCAGTCAACAGGGACCTAATGAAAAACTGTTTTTT; cdr3_aa: CASSQQGPNEKLFF
v_call: TRBV11-2; j_call: TRBJ2-2; d_call: NA; clone_size: NA; cdr3_nt: TGTGCCAGCAGACCTACCAACAGGGTGAACACCGGGGAGCTGTTTTTT; cdr3_aa: CASRPTNRVNTGELFF
v_call: TRBV6-1; j_call: TRBJ2-4; d_call: NA; clone_size: NA; cdr3_nt: TGTGCCAGCGTCAGGGATACAGCCAAAAACATTCAGTACTTC; cdr3_aa: CASVRDTAKNIQYF
v_call: TRBV4-2; j_call: TRBJ2-5; d_call: TRBD2; clone_size: NA; cdr3_nt: TGTGCCAGCAGCCAAGATGGGGCTAGCGGGGGCCAAGAGACCCAGTACTTC; cdr3_aa: CASSQDGASGGQETQYF
v_call: TRBV20-1; j_call: TRBJ2-7; d_call: NA; clone_size: NA; cdr3_nt: TGCAGTGCTAGTCCCCCTGGGGTAGTTGAGGTCTACGAGCAGTACTTC; cdr3_aa: CSASPPGVVEVYEQYF
v_call: TRBV3-1; j_call: TRBJ2-1; d_call: NA; clone_size: NA; cdr3_nt: TGTGCCAGCAGCCAAGCCCACAATGAGCAGTTCTTC; cdr3_aa: CASSQAHNEQFF
v_call: TRBV28; j_call: TRBJ2-3; d_call: NA; clone_size: NA; cdr3_nt: TGTGCCAGGGAAAACAGGGCTAGCACAGATACGCAGTATTTT; cdr3_aa: CARENRASTDTQYF
v_call: TRBV4-3; j_call: TRBJ2-3; d_call: TRBD1; clone_size: many; cdr3_nt: TGCGCCAGCAGCCAACTTACAGGGGAAGGTACGCAGTATTTT; cdr3_aa: CASSQLTGEGTQYF
v_call: TRBV5-5; j_call: TRBJ2-7; d_call: NA; clone_size: NA; cdr3_nt: TGTGCCAGCACCCAAGGAGCAGGGGCGTCTCACGAGCAGTACTTC; cdr3_aa: CASTQGAGASHEQYF
v_call: TRBV5-6; j_call: TRBJ1-2; d_call: NA; clone_size: few; cdr3_nt: TGTGCCAGCAGCTTGGTCGACAGCGGGTATGGCTACACCTTC; cdr3_aa: CASSLVDSGYGYTF
v_call: TRBV4-1; j_call: TRBJ2-5; d_call: NA; clone_size: few; cdr3_nt: TGCGCCAGCAGCCCACTGGGGTCACTGGCCGAGACCCAGTACTTC; cdr3_aa: CASSPLGSLAETQYF
v_call: TRBV29-1; j_call: TRBJ1-4; d_call: NA; clone_size: many; cdr3_nt: TGCAGCGCCTCCTCATTTGAGGGAGAAAAACTGTTTTTT; cdr3_aa: CSASSFEGEKLFF
v_call: TRBV7-9; j_call: TRBJ2-7; d_call: TRBD1; clone_size: few; cdr3_nt: TGTGCCAGCAGCCTTATTGGACAGGGGGCTGACGAGCAGTACTTC; cdr3_aa: CASSLIGQGADEQYF